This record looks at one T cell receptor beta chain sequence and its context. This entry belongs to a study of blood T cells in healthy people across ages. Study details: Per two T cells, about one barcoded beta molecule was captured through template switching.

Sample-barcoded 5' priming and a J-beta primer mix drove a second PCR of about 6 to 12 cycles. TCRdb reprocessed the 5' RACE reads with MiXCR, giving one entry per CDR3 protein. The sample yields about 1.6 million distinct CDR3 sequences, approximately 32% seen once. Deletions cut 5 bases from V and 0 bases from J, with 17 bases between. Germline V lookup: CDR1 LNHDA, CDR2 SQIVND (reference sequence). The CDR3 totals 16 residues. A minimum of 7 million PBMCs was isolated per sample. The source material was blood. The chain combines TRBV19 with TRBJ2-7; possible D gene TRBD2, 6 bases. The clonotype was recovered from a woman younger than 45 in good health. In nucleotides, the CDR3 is TGTGCCAGTAGTCCAGCGGAGGGGCGTAGCTCCTACGAGCAGTACTTC. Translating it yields CASSPAEGRSSYEQYF.